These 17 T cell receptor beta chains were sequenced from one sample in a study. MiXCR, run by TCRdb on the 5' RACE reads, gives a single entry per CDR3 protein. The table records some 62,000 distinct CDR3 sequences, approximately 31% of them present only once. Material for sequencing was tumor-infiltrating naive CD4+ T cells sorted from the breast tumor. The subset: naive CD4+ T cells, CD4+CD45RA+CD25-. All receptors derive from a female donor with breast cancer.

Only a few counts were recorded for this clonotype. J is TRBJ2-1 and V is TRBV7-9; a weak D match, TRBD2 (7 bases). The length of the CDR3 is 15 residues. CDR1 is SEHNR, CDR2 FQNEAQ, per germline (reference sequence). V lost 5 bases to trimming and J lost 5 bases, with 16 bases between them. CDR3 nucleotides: TGTGCCAGCAGCCCCGGGGGGCACATACACAATGAGCAGTTCTTC. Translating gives CASSPGGHIHNEQFF. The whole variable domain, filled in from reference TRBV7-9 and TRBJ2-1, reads DTGVSQNPRHKITKRGQNVTFRCDPISEHNRLYWYRQTLGQGPEFLTYFQNEAQLEKSRLLSDRFSAERPKGSFSTLEIQRTEQGDSAMYLCASSPGGHIHNEQFFGPGTRLTVL.

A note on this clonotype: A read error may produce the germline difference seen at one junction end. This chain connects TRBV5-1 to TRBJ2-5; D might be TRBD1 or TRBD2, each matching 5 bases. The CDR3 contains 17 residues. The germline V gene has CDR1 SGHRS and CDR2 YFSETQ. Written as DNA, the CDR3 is TGCGCCAGCGGCTTCGGCACGAGGGGCGAGGGTCAAGAGACCCAGTACTTC. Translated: CASGFGTRGEGQETQYF.

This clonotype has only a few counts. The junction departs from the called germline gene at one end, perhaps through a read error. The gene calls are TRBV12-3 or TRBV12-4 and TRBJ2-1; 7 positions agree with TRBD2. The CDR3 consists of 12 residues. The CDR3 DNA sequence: TGTGCCAGCAGTTCCAGCGGGAATGCGCAGTTCTTC. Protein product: CASSSSGNAQFF.

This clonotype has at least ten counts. The CDR3: CASSAPGLARYNEQFF. CDR3 coding DNA: TGCGCCAGCAGCGCTCCGGGACTAGCGAGATACAATGAGCAGTTCTTC. The gene calls are TRBV5-1 and TRBJ2-1, with 10 positions matching TRBD2. Germline V CDR1 and CDR2: SGHRS, YFSETQ. J was trimmed by 4 bases and V by 4 bases; bases with no gene match: 8. The CDR3 extends over 16 amino acids.

The CDR3 loop is CSARTSGGAHSYNEQFF. The CDR3 DNA is TGCAGTGCTCGGACTAGCGGGGGGGCCCACTCCTACAATGAGCAGTTCTTC. This chain connects TRBV20-1 to TRBJ2-1; 15 bases map to TRBD2. CDR1 is DFQATT and CDR2 is SNEGSKA in the germline V gene (reference sequence). The CDR3 length is 17 residues. The junction had 5 bases not matched to a gene; V was cut back by 5 bases and J by 0 bases.

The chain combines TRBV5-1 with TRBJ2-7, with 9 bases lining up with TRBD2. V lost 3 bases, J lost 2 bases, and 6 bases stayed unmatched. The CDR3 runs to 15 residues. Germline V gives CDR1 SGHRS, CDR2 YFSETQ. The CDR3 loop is CASSWQAGGPYEQYF. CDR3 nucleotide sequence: TGCGCCAGCAGCTGGCAAGCGGGAGGCCCCTACGAGCAGTACTTC.

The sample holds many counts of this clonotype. CDR3 sequence (DNA): TGCGCCAGCAGCTCCACCAGGACCTACGAAGCTTTCTTT. Protein product: CASSSTRTYEAFF. The gene calls are TRBV5-1 and TRBJ1-1; D gene ambiguous. The germline V gene encodes CDR1 SGHRS and CDR2 YFSETQ. Trimming removed 3 bases from V and 8 bases from J, with 14 bases in between. The CDR3 length is 13 residues.

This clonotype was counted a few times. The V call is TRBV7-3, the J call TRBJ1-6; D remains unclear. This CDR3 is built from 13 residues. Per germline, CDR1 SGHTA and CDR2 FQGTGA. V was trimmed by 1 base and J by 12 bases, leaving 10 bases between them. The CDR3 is CASSLSPNGPLHF. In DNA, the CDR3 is TGTGCCAGCAGCTTAAGTCCTAACGGACCCCTCCACTTT.

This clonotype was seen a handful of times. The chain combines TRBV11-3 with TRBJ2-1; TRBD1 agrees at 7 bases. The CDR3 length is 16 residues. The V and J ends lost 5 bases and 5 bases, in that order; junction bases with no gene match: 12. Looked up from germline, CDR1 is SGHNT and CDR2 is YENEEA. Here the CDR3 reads CASSRGGRSLNNEQFF. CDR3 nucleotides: TGTGCCAGCAGCCGAGGGGGCAGGTCCCTTAACAATGAGCAGTTCTTC.

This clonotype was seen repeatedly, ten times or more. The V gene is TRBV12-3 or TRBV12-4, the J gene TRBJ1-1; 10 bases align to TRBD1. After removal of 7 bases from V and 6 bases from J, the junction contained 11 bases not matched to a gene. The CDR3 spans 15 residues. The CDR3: CASTATRTGGPEAFF. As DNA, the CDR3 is TGTGCCAGCACCGCGACCAGGACAGGGGGACCTGAAGCTTTCTTT.

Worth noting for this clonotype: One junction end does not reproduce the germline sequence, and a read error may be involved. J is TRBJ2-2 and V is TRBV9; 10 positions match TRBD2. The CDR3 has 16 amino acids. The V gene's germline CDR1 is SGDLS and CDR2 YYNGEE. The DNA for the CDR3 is TGTGCCAGCAGCATCAGACCTAGCGGGAGCTCCGGGGAGCTGTCTTTT. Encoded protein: CASSIRPSGSSGELSF.

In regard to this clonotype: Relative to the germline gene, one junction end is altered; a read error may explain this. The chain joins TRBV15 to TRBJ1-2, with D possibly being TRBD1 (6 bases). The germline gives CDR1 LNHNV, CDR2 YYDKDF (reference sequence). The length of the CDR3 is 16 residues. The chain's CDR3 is CATSRDLGGTTGGYAF. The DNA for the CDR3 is TGTGCCACCAGCAGAGATCTCGGGGGCACTACGGGTGGCTACGCCTTC.

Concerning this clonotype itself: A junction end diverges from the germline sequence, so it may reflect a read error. The CDR3 region has the DNA TGTACCAGCAGCGCCGGCCTAGCGGGAGGGTCTAGTGAGTTCTTC. Protein sequence: CTSSAGLAGGSSEFF. The V and J genes are TRBV9 and TRBJ2-1; 12 nucleotides line up with TRBD2. CDR1 is SGDLS, CDR2 YYNGEE, per germline. The CDR3 totals 15 residues.

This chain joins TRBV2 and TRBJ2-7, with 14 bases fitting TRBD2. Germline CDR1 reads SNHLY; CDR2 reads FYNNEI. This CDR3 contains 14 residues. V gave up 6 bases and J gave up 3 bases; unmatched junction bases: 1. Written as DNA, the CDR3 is TGTGCCAGCAGGGGGACTAGCGGGGGCTACGAGCAGTACTTC. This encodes CASRGTSGGYEQYF. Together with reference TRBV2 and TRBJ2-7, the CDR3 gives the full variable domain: EPEVTQTPSHQVTQMGQEVILRCVPISNHLYFYWYRQILGQKVEFLVSFYNNEISEKSEIFDDQFSVERPDGSNFTLKIRSTKLEDSAMYFCASRGTSGGYEQYFGPGTRLTVT.

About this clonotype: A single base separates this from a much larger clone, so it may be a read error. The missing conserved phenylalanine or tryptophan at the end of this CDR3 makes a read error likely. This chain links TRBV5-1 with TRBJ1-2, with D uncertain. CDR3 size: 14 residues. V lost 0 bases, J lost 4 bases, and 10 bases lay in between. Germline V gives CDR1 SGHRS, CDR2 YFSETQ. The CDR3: CASSLEGLAYGYTS. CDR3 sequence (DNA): TGCGCCAGCAGCTTGGAGGGCCTGGCCTATGGCTACACCTCC.

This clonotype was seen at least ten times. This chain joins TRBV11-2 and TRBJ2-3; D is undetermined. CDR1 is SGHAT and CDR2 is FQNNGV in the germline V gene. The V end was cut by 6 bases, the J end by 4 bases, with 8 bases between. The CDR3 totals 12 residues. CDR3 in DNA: TGTGCCAGCAGGGGCGGTTCAGATACGCAGTATTTT. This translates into CASRGGSDTQYF.

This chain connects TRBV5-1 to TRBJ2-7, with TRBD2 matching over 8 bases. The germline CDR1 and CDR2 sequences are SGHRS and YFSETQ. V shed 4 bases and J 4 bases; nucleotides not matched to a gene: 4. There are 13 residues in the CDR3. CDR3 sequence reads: CASSGAGDYEQYF. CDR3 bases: TGCGCCAGCAGCGGAGCGGGAGATTACGAGCAGTACTTC.